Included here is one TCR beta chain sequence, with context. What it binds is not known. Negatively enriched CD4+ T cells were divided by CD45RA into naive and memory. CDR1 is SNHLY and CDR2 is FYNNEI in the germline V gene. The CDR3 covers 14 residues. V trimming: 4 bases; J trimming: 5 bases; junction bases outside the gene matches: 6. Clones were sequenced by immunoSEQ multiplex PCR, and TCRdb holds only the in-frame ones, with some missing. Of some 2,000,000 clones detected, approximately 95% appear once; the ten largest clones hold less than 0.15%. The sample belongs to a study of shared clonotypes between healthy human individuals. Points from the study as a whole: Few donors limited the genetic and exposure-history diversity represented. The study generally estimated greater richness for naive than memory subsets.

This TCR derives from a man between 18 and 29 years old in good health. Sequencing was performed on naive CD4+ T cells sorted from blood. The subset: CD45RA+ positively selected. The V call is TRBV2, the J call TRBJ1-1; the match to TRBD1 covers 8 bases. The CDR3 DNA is TGTGCCAGCAGTGGTTACAGGGGGGGAACTGAAGCTTTCTTT. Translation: CASSGYRGGTEAFF. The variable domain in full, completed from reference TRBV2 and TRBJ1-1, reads EPEVTQTPSHQVTQMGQEVILRCVPISNHLYFYWYRQILGQKVEFLVSFYNNEISEKSEIFDDQFSVERPDGSNFTLKIRSTKLEDSAMYFCASSGYRGGTEAFFGQGTRLTVV.